Following are 11 T cell receptor beta chains from one sample sequenced in a study of shared clonotypes between healthy human individuals. Method: immunoSEQ multiplex PCR; TCRdb's copy keeps in-frame clones and lacks some. This sample yields 1,400,000 or so clones, of which approximately 98.5% are seen a single time; approximately 0.4% belongs to the top ten. Sequences were obtained from naive CD4+ T cells sorted from blood. Subset indicated: CD45RA+ positively selected. These receptor sequences come from a man under 40 in good health.

The chain carries TRBV4-1 and TRBJ2-5; D remains unclear. This CDR3 spans 16 amino acids. Trimming removed 4 bases at V and 0 bases at J, with 15 bases between. Per the germline V gene, CDR1 is MGHRA and CDR2 is YSYEKL. The CDR3 coding sequence is TGCGCCAGCAGCCCCCTCTCGTGGCGGAACCAAGAGACCCAGTACTTC. The encoded protein is CASSPLSWRNQETQYF.

This chain joins TRBV7-2 and TRBJ2-2; TRBD2 might be the D (5 bases). The V end lost 1 base, the J end lost 6 bases, and 6 bases lay between the germline ends. This CDR3 has 13 amino acids. From germline, CDR1 is SGHTA and CDR2 FQGNSA. The CDR3 DNA sequence: TGTGCCAGCAGCTTAGAGAGGGCCGGGGAGCTGTTTTTT. This codes for CASSLERAGELFF.

This chain links TRBV4-3 with TRBJ1-4, with 7 bases identical to TRBD1. The CDR3 has 17 amino acids. V trimming: 3 bases; J trimming: 0 bases; junction bases outside the gene matches: 7. CDR1 and CDR2 (germline): LGHNA, YSLEER. This chain's CDR3 is CASSQFHRGTTNEKLFF. CDR3 DNA sequence: TGCGCCAGCAGCCAGTTTCACAGGGGAACAACTAATGAAAAACTGTTTTTT.

This clone appeared once. This sequence joins TRBV5-5 and TRBJ2-1; D possibly corresponds to TRBD1 (6 bases). Germline lookup yields CDR1 SGHKS and CDR2 YYEKEE (reference sequence). V was cut by 6 bases and J by 4 bases, with 11 bases left in between. The CDR3 runs to 13 residues. The CDR3 DNA is TGTGCCAGCAACCCACAGGGATACAATGAGCAGTTCTTC. Translation: CASNPQGYNEQFF.

The rearrangement links TRBV12-5 to TRBJ2-1; D remains unclear. The V end lost 5 bases, the J end lost 0 bases, and 5 bases lay between the germline ends. CDR3 length: 13 residues. Looked up from germline, CDR1 is LGHNT and CDR2 is FRNRAP. The CDR3 DNA is TGTGCTAGTGGTGAGAGCTCCTACAATGAGCAGTTCTTC. Its translation is CASGESSYNEQFF.

The chain combines TRBV15 with TRBJ2-6; D is ambiguous. Germline-derived CDR1 and CDR2 are LNHNV and YYDKDF (reference sequence). The CDR3 has 18 amino acids. V was pared by 2 bases and J by 0 bases, with 14 bases between. This chain's CDR3 is CATSRPDMAGSGANVLTF. The CDR3 region has the DNA TGTGCCACCAGCAGACCGGATATGGCCGGCTCTGGGGCCAACGTCCTGACTTTC.

The CDR3 DNA sequence: TGTGCCAGCTCACCACCGAACGGGAGAAGCTCCTACGAGCAGTACTTC. Translating gives CASSPPNGRSSYEQYF. The chain has TRBV18 and TRBJ2-7; the D gene is possibly TRBD2 (6 bases). Per the germline V gene, CDR1 is KGHSH and CDR2 is LQKENI. The CDR3 runs to 16 residues. The V gene lost 0 bases and the J gene lost 0 bases, with 12 bases spanning the gap. The full variable domain, its missing parts supplied by reference TRBV18 and TRBJ2-7, is NAGVMQNPRHLVRRRGQEARLRCSPMKGHSHVYWYRQLPEEGLKFMVYLQKENIIDESGMPKERFSAEFPKEGPSILRIQQVVRGDSAAYFCASSPPNGRSSYEQYFGPGTRLTVT.

CDR3 sequence reads: CASSDTGANYGYTF. Here the CDR3 DNA reads TGTGCCAGCAGCGATACAGGAGCTAACTATGGCTACACCTTC. J is TRBJ1-2 and V is TRBV5-4, with D tentatively TRBD1 (5 bases). Looked up from germline, CDR1 is SGHNT and CDR2 is YYREEE (reference sequence). The CDR3 runs to 14 residues. V was shortened by 4 bases and J by 0 bases, with 10 bases between the two germline ends. Together with reference TRBV5-4 and TRBJ1-2, the CDR3 gives the full variable domain: ETGVTQSPTHLIKTRGQQVTLRCSSQSGHNTVSWYQQALGQGPQFIFQYYREEENGRGNFPPRFSGLQFPNYSSELNVNALELDDSALYLCASSDTGANYGYTFGSGTRLTVV.

The rearrangement uses TRBV6-5 and TRBJ2-1; a weak D match, TRBD1 (6 bases). Germline values: CDR1 MNHEY, CDR2 SVGAGI. With 6 bases removed from V and 8 bases from J, the gap between germline ends came to 14 bases. This CDR3 contains 13 residues. The CDR3 is CASSPPGGDEQFF. For the CDR3, the DNA is TGTGCCAGCAGCCCCCCTGGGGGCGATGAGCAGTTCTTC.

The CDR3 protein is CASSLGINEQFF. The CDR3 region has the DNA TGCGCCAGCAGCTTGGGCATCAATGAGCAGTTCTTC. The rearrangement uses TRBV5-1 and TRBJ2-1; D is unresolved. V lost 0 bases, J lost 6 bases, and 4 bases lay in between. Germline loops: CDR1 SGHRS, CDR2 YFSETQ. The CDR3 consists of 12 residues.

Only one count was recorded for this clone. The chain recombines TRBV10-3 with TRBJ1-5; perhaps TRBD1 as D (6 bases). This CDR3 comprises 15 residues. Germline CDR1 is ENHRY and CDR2 is SYGVKD. Trimming left V 0 bases short and J 6 bases short, with 12 bases between. CDR3 nucleotides: TGTGCCATCAGTGAGTCGAACAGGGCTGGTCAGCCCCAGCATTTT. Translating it yields CAISESNRAGQPQHF.